This T cell receptor beta chain came from a study of shared T cell receptors in the human thymus. Sequenced by immunoSEQ multiplex PCR; TCRdb stores in-frame clones only, minus some. This table holds fewer than 700,000 clones, around nine tenths found once. Trimming took 0 bases from V and 5 from J; bases not matched to a gene: 20. The germline gives CDR1 MGHRA, CDR2 YSYEKL. This CDR3 is built from 20 residues. The data were also submitted as part of a second study, on human thymus T cells.

This sequence joins TRBV4-1 and TRBJ2-5, with 8 bases aligning to TRBD2. This receptor was obtained from a boy in the first two years of life with a congenital heart defect. The sequenced material came from thymocytes. The DNA of the CDR3 is TGCGCCAGCAGCCAAGATGGCAGGAGTGCGGGAGGCCGCGTTGGGGAGACCCAGTACTTC. This codes for CASSQDGRSAGGRVGETQYF.